This T cell receptor beta chain was sequenced in a study of T cells in Graves' hyperthyroidism and ophthalmopathy. Individuals with ophthalmopathy presented a Clinical Activity Score of at least 3, a NOSPECS grade of at least 4 and a duration under 3 months. The CDR3 covers 15 residues. CDR1 is LGHDT and CDR2 is YNNKEL in the germline V gene (reference sequence). Trimming cost V 1 base and J 0 bases, with 6 bases left between them. About this clonotype itself: The antigen is undetermined.

Study-level points and caveats: Most clonotypes expanded in the thyroid (above 0.001) were also present in blood.

RNA transcripts were the template for amplifying TCR beta CDR3 regions. Primed by the HTBI set, a first-round RT-PCR was run on the TCR CDR3. Each CDR3 protein is one row after TCRdb ran MiXCR on the multiplex PCR reads. The table includes about 640,000 distinct CDR3 sequences, more than 14% detected once. Sequencing was performed on blood. This rearrangement joins TRBV3-1 to TRBJ2-2; D is unclear. The TCR sequence derives from a woman aged 45-60 years with Graves' ophthalmopathy. The CDR3 loop reads CASSQGAPNTGELFF. CDR3 bases: TGTGCCAGCAGCCAAGGTGCCCCGAACACCGGGGAGCTGTTTTTT.